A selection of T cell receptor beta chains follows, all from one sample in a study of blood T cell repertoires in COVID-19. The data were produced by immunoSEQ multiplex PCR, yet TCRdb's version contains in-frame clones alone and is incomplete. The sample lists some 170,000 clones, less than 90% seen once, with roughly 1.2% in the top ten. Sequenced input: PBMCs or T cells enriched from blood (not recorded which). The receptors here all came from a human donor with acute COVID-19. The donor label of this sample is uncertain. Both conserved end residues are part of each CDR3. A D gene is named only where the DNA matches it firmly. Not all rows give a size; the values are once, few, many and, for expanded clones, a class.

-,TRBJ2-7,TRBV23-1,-,CASSQHPAGMYEQYF,TGCGCCAGCAGTCAACACCCCGCGGGGATGTACGAGCAGTACTTC
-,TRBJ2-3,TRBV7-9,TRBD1,CASRGRDSSTDTQYF,TGTGCCAGCAGAGGTCGGGACAGTAGCACAGATACGCAGTATTTT
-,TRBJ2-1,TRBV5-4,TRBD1,CASTAGTGSDEQFF,TGTGCCAGCACCGCCGGGACAGGGTCCGATGAGCAGTTCTTC
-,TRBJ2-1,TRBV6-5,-,CASSYSEDPSYNEQFF,TGTGCCAGCAGTTACTCCGAGGATCCCTCCTACAATGAGCAGTTCTTC
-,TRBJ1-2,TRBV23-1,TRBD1,CASSTQDRVDGYTF,TGCGCCAGCAGTACCCAGGACAGGGTCGACGGCTACACCTTC
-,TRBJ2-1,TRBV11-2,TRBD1,CASSPTPTGTGEQFF,TGTGCCAGCAGCCCAACCCCGACAGGGACCGGTGAGCAGTTCTTC
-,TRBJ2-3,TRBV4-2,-,CASSQELTDTQYF,TGTGCCAGCAGCCAAGAACTCACAGATACGCAGTATTTT
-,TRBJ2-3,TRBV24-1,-,CATSDQGQYSGTQYF,TGTGCCACCAGTGATCAGGGTCAGTACAGTGGTACGCAGTATTTT
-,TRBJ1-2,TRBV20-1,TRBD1,CSAGQGDGYTF,TGCAGTGCCGGGCAGGGGGATGGCTACACCTTC
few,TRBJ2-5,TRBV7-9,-,CASSFSGEGLETQYF,TGTGCCAGCAGCTTTTCAGGGGAAGGCTTGGAGACCCAGTACTTC
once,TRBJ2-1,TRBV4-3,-,CASSQLSDRGYNEQFF,TGCGCCAGCAGCCAGCTCTCGGACAGAGGTTACAATGAGCAGTTCTTC
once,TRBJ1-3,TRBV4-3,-,CASSQDPRGSGNTIYF,TGCGCCAGCAGCCAAGATCCCAGGGGCTCTGGAAACACCATATATTTT
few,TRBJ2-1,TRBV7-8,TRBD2,CASSLEAAGGHDNEQFF,TGTGCCAGCAGCTTAGAAGCGGCGGGGGGGCATGACAATGAGCAGTTCTTC
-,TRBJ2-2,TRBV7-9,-,CASSARQKNGELFF,TGTGCCAGCAGCGCCCGACAGAAGAACGGGGAGCTGTTTTTT
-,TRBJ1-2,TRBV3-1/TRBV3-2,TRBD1,CASSQRDRGHGYTF,TGTGCCAGCAGCCAACGGGACAGGGGGCACGGCTACACCTTC
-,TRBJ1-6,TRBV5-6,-,CASSFLQGHSPLHF,TGTGCCAGCAGCTTTCTCCAGGGGCATTCACCCCTCCACTTT
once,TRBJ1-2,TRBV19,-,CASSIGSLGYTF,TGTGCCAGTAGTATAGGCAGTCTCGGCTACACCTTC
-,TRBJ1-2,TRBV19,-,CASTTQGSLNYGYTF,TGTGCCAGCACAACGCAGGGCTCCTTAAACTATGGCTACACCTTC
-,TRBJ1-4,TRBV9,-,CASSLGLGEKLFF,TGTGCCAGCAGCTTGGGACTGGGTGAAAAACTGTTTTTT
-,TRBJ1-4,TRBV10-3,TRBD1,CAISESPRGDEKLFF,TGTGCCATCAGTGAGTCGCCCAGGGGGGATGAAAAACTGTTTTTT
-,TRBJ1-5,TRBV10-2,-,CASSLPGGMSNQPQHF,TGCGCCAGCAGTCTACCCGGGGGAATGAGCAATCAGCCCCAGCATTTT
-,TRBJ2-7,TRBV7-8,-,CASSFGRAAYEQYF,TGTGCCAGCAGCTTCGGCAGGGCAGCCTACGAGCAGTACTTC
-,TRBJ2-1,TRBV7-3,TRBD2,CASSPGLAGGQSLNEQFF,TGTGCCAGCAGCCCCGGACTAGCGGGGGGCCAATCTCTTAATGAGCAGTTCTTC
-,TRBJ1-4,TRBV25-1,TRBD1,CASSSGTGGFGEKLFF,TGTGCCAGCAGTTCAGGGACAGGGGGGTTCGGTGAAAAACTGTTTTTT
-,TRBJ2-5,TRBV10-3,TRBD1,CAISVGPRGETQYF,TGTGCCATCAGTGTGGGCCCCAGGGGGGAGACCCAGTACTTC
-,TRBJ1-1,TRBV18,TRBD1,CASSPLGQGQNTEAFF,TGTGCCAGCTCACCACTTGGACAGGGGCAGAACACTGAAGCTTTCTTT
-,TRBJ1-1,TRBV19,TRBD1,CASTEAPSSGQKDTEAFF,TGTGCCAGTACCGAGGCCCCTTCTTCGGGACAGAAGGACACTGAAGCTTTCTTT
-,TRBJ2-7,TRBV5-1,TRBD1,CASSAGQGSSEQYF,TGCGCCAGCAGCGCAGGACAGGGGAGTTCCGAGCAGTACTTC
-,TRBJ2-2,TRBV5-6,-,CASSLPRRTGELFF,TGTGCCAGCAGCTTGCCTAGAAGGACCGGGGAGCTGTTTTTT
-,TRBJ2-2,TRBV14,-,CASSQVSSGELFF,TGTGCCAGCAGCCAAGTATCCAGCGGGGAGCTGTTTTTT
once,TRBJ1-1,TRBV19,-,CASSMRQGLNTEAFF,TGTGCCAGTAGTATGAGGCAGGGATTGAACACTGAAGCTTTCTTT
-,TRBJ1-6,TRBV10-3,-,CAISYGGTYNSPLHF,TGTGCCATCAGTTACGGAGGGACCTATAATTCACCCCTCCACTTT
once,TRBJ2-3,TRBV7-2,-,CASSPSTDTQYF,TGTGCCAGCAGCCCTAGCACAGATACGCAGTATTTT
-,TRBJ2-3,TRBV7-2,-,CASRDGEWVLDTQYF,TGTGCCAGCAGGGATGGGGAGTGGGTGCTAGATACGCAGTATTTT
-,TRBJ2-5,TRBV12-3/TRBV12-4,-,CASSLSRETQYF,TGTGCCAGCAGTTTATCTAGAGAGACCCAGTACTTC
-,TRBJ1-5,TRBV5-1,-,CASSISAGQPQHF,TGCGCCAGCAGCATATCCGCGGGTCAGCCCCAGCATTTT
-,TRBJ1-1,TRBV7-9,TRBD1,CASSRQGDKTEAFF,TGTGCCAGCAGCAGACAGGGGGACAAGACTGAAGCTTTCTTT
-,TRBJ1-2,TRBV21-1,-,CASSKPRYGYTF,TGTGCCAGCAGCAAACCCCGCTATGGCTACACCTTC
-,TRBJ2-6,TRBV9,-,CASSVGSSGANVLTF,TGTGCCAGCAGCGTGGGGAGCTCTGGGGCCAACGTCCTGACTTTC
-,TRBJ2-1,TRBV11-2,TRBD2,CASSSGLAGIHEQFF,TGTGCCAGCAGCTCCGGACTAGCGGGCATTCATGAGCAGTTCTTC
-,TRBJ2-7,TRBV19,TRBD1,CASSIEVRGRGEQYF,TGTGCCAGTAGTATAGAAGTAAGGGGGCGTGGAGAGCAGTACTTC
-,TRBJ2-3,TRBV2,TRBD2,CASSEGAGSTQYF,TGTGCCAGCAGTGAAGGAGCGGGGAGTACGCAGTATTTT
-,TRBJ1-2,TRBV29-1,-,CSVESGIAGYTF,TGCAGCGTTGAGTCCGGGATCGCCGGCTACACCTTC
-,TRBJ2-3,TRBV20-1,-,CSASPTTDTQYF,TGCAGTGCTAGTCCTACCACAGATACGCAGTATTTT
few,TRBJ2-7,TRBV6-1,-,CASSEGGLTYEQYF,TGTGCCAGCAGTGAAGGCGGCCTGACCTACGAGCAGTACTTC
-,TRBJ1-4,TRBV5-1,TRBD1,CASSLAGTGGEKLFF,TGCGCCAGCAGCTTGGCGGGGACAGGGGGCGAAAAACTGTTTTTT
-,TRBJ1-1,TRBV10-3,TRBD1,CAISASKDRVGTEAFF,TGTGCCATCAGTGCCTCCAAGGACAGGGTAGGCACTGAAGCTTTCTTT
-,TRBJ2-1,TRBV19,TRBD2,CASSIGSGGALGEQFF,TGTGCCAGTAGTATAGGAAGCGGGGGGGCCCTGGGAGAGCAGTTCTTC
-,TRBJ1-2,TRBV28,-,CASSLKGLGGGYTF,TGTGCCAGCAGTTTAAAAGGCCTCGGAGGGGGCTACACCTTC
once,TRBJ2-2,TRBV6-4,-,CASRPAGSGELFF,TGTGCCAGCAGACCCGCCGGGTCCGGGGAGCTGTTTTTT
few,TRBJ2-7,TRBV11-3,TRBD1,CASSTPTGGGSYEQYF,TGTGCCAGCAGCACGCCTACAGGGGGCGGGTCCTACGAGCAGTACTTC
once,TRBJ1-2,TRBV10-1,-,CASSESRQYGYTF,TGCGCCAGCAGTGAGTCGAGACAGTACGGCTACACCTTC
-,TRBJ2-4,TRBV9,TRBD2,CASSQAGGGAGNIQYF,TGTGCCAGCAGCCAAGCGGGCGGGGGGGCTGGAAACATTCAGTACTTC
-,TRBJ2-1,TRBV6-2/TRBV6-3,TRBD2,CASSFGTRLNEQFF,TGTGCCAGCAGTTTCGGGACTAGACTCAATGAGCAGTTCTTC
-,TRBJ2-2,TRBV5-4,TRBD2,CASSPYAGANTGELFF,TGTGCCAGCAGCCCTTACGCGGGGGCGAACACCGGGGAGCTGTTTTTT
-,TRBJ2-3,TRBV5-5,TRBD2,CASSLSGSGGDTQYF,TGTGCCAGCAGCCTTTCGGGTAGCGGGGGGGATACGCAGTATTTT